This TCR beta chain appears in the sequencing data of a study of T cell responses to AZD1222 COVID-19 vaccine. For the study at large: Pooled together were second doses at about 4 or about 12 weeks.

The ends lost 6 bases at V and 11 bases at J; junction bases unmatched: 9. The CDR3 is made up of 12 amino acids. Looked up from germline, CDR1 is KGHSH and CDR2 is LQKENI. Comments on this clone: Its antigen is as yet unknown.

Whole-study findings and limits: Donors were largely white British and mainly female; clonal diversity was possibly underestimated. Reports say nearly half of spike-specific TCRs go after unmutated variant regions. Repertoires were obtained solely post-peak T cell response.

Produced via immunoSEQ multiplex PCR; TCRdb's table is partial and in-frame only. The data show about 160,000 clones, with about nine tenths seen just once and roughly 5.5% held by the top ten. This receptor was obtained from an adult in good health. Sequences were derived from peripheral blood, sampled on day 0 of AZD1222 vaccination. The chain employs TRBV18 and TRBJ1-1; 7 positions match TRBD1. CDR3 loop: CASSLDRESAFF. Written as DNA, the CDR3 is TGTGCCAGCTCCCTCGACAGGGAGAGTGCTTTCTTT.